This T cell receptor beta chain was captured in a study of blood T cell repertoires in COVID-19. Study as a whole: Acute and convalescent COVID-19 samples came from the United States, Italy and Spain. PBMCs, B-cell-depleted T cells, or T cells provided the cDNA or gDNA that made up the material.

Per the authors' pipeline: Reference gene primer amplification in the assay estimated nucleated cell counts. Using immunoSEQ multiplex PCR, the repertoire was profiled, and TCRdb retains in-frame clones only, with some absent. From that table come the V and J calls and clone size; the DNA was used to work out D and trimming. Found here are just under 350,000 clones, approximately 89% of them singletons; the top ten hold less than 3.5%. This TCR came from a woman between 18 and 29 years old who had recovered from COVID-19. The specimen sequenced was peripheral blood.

The CDR3 spells CASSPDWIRTDTQYF. The DNA for the CDR3 is TGTGCCAGCAGCCCCGACTGGATTCGCACAGATACGCAGTATTTT. The chain carries TRBV7-2 and TRBJ2-3; no clear D gene. The V end was cut by 5 bases, the J end by 1 base, with 13 bases between. The CDR3 consists of 15 residues. Per germline, CDR1 SGHTA and CDR2 FQGNSA.